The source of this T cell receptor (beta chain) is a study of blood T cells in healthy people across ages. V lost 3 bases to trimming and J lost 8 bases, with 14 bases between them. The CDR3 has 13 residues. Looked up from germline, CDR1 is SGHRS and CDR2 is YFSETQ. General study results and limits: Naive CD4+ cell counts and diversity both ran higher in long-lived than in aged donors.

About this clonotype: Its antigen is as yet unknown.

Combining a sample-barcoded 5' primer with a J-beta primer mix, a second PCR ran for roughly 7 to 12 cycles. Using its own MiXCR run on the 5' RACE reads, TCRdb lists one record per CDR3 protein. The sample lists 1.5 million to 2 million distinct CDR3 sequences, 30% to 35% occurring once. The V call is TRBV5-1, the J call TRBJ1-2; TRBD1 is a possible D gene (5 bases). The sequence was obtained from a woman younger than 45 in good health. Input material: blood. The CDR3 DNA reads TGCGCCAGCAGCTCGGCAGGGTCGGGCGGCTACACCTTC. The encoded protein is CASSSAGSGGYTF.